These T cell receptor beta chains were read from a single sample in a study of blood T cell repertoires in COVID-19. The assay was immunoSEQ multiplex PCR, and TCRdb's table has in-frame clones only and misses some. Of tens of thousands of clones listed, 83% are singletons. Material: peripheral blood. Receptors originate from a man aged 50 to 59 with COVID-19, enrolled during active disease. CDR3s include the opening cysteine and the closing phenylalanine or tryptophan. Fields, in order: D gene, J gene, clone size, V gene, CDR3 protein, CDR3 DNA. A D gene is named only where the DNA matches it firmly. Clone size is not always given. Where it is, it says once, few, many or a class for expanded clones.

. TRBJ2-5 . TRBV5-1 CASSFPGLSIQKETQYF TGCGCCAGCAGCTTTCCGGGACTGAGTATCCAAAAAGAGACCCAGTACTTC
TRBD1 TRBJ1-2 once TRBV4-2 CASSPLPGTGDNYGYTF TGTGCCAGCAGCCCGCTCCCCGGGACAGGGGATAACTATGGCTACACCTTC
TRBD1 TRBJ1-5 . TRBV5-6 CASSKRTGGGQPQHF TGTGCCAGCAGCAAACGGACAGGGGGCGGGCAGCCCCAGCATTTT
. TRBJ1-3 . TRBV6-6 CASSSLGPSSGNTIYF TGTGCCAGCAGTTCCCTAGGCCCTTCCTCTGGAAACACCATATATTTT
TRBD2 TRBJ2-7 . TRBV30 CALQRGPYEQYF TGTGCCTTACAGCGGGGACCGTACGAGCAGTACTTC
. TRBJ1-3 . TRBV2 CASKTGGGNTIYF TGTGCCAGCAAGACAGGCGGGGGAAACACCATATATTTT
TRBD1 TRBJ1-6 . TRBV30 CAWSVGQSSYNSPLHF TGTGCCTGGAGTGTGGGACAGAGCTCCTATAATTCACCCCTCCACTTT
. TRBJ1-6 . TRBV28 CASSRVHNSPLHF TGTGCCAGTAGCCGAGTACATAATTCACCCCTCCACTTT
. TRBJ1-5 . TRBV7-2 CASSLTGVGDQPQHF TGTGCCAGCAGCTTAACGGGTGTAGGTGATCAGCCCCAGCATTTT
. TRBJ1-1 medium-sized TRBV6-5 CASSPGVPVVLF TGTGCCAGCAGTCCGGGGGTCCCGGTGGTGCTCTTT
. TRBJ1-1 once TRBV18 CASSGQGITEAFF TGTGCCAGCTCAGGGCAGGGGATAACTGAAGCTTTCTTT
TRBD1 TRBJ2-2 . TRBV30 CAWSLGTDTGELFF TGTGCCTGGAGCCTAGGGACAGATACCGGGGAGCTGTTTTTT
TRBD2 TRBJ2-1 . TRBV5-1 CASSEGLAGVGIKEQFF TGCGCCAGCAGCGAAGGACTAGCGGGAGTGGGTATCAAGGAGCAGTTCTTC
TRBD2 TRBJ2-1 . TRBV28 CASSSGSSYNEQFF TGTGCCAGCTCTAGCGGGAGCTCCTACAATGAGCAGTTCTTC
TRBD1 TRBJ2-7 . TRBV28 CASSLGTGVQRDF TGTGCCAGCAGTTTAGGGACAGGGGTCCAAAGAGACTTC
. TRBJ2-3 . TRBV18 CASSPQRTTDTQYF TGTGCCAGCTCACCACAGCGGACCACAGATACGCAGTATTTT
. TRBJ1-3 . TRBV28 CASSFFSGNTIYF TGTGCCAGCAGTTTCTTCTCTGGAAACACCATATATTTT
. TRBJ1-3 once TRBV4-2 CASSQDGHQNTIYF TGTGCCAGCAGCCAAGATGGACACCAAAACACCATATATTTT
. TRBJ2-1 . TRBV28 CASSLGGAGYNEQFF TGTGCCAGCAGTTTAGGGGGCGCCGGCTACAATGAGCAGTTCTTC
. TRBJ2-6 . TRBV6-2/TRBV6-3 CASSYRGRLSGANVLTF TGTGCCAGCAGTTATAGGGGGAGATTATCTGGGGCCAACGTCCTGACTTTC
TRBD2 TRBJ2-5 . TRBV7-9 CASSSLAGPETQYF TGTGCCAGCAGCTCGCTAGCGGGCCCGGAGACCCAGTACTTC
. TRBJ2-1 . TRBV19 CASSIAPRPARSDEQFF TGTGCCAGTAGTATAGCTCCCAGGCCGGCCCGTAGTGATGAGCAGTTCTTC
TRBD1 TRBJ2-5 once TRBV7-3 CASSLISGQGGETQYF TGTGCCAGCAGCTTAATTTCGGGACAGGGAGGAGAGACCCAGTACTTC
. TRBJ1-5 . TRBV6-6 CASSHPTGNQPQHF TGTGCCAGCTCCCACCCAACGGGCAATCAGCCCCAGCATTTT
TRBD2 TRBJ2-3 . TRBV6-5 CASSYLSRGREDTQYF TGTGCCAGCAGTTACTTGTCTCGCGGGAGAGAAGATACGCAGTATTTT
. TRBJ1-1 . TRBV10-1 CASSEGGRDTEAFF TGCGCCAGCAGTGAGGGAGGGCGGGACACTGAAGCTTTCTTT
. TRBJ2-1 . TRBV6-2/TRBV6-3 CASSYSVVANEQFF TGTGCCAGCAGTTACTCGGTAGTCGCGAATGAGCAGTTCTTC
TRBD1 TRBJ2-7 . TRBV7-6 CASSVRDRGTYEQYF TGTGCCAGCAGCGTCCGGGACAGGGGGACCTACGAGCAGTACTTC
. TRBJ1-5 . TRBV12-3/TRBV12-4 CASSGLTEPQHF TGTGCCAGCAGTGGACTGACTGAACCCCAGCATTTT
TRBD1 TRBJ2-5 . TRBV10-3 CAARREGAGRETQYF TGTGCCGCCAGGAGAGAGGGGGCTGGTCGAGAGACCCAGTACTTC
. TRBJ2-6 . TRBV6-4 CASRRDGAWNGANVLTF TGTGCCAGCAGGCGGGATGGGGCCTGGAATGGGGCCAACGTCCTGACTTTC
. TRBJ2-2 . TRBV28 CATGRWDTGELFF TGTGCCACCGGGAGATGGGACACCGGGGAGCTGTTTTTT
TRBD1 TRBJ1-5 once TRBV28 CASSIGQGGTNQPQHF TGTGCCAGCAGTATAGGACAGGGGGGGACTAATCAGCCCCAGCATTTT
TRBD2 TRBJ2-4 few TRBV4-3 CASSQDPTGGPSNIQYF TGCGCCAGCAGCCAAGATCCAACGGGAGGGCCCTCAAACATTCAGTACTTC
TRBD1 TRBJ2-5 . TRBV19 CASSADRGQETQYF TGTGCCAGTAGTGCAGACAGGGGCCAAGAGACCCAGTACTTC
TRBD2 TRBJ2-1 . TRBV18 CASAGRLAGANEQFF TGTGCCAGCGCGGGAAGACTAGCGGGAGCGAATGAGCAGTTCTTC
TRBD2 TRBJ2-5 . TRBV27 CASSLSSRVAGGETQYF TGTGCCAGCAGTTTATCGTCCCGCGTAGCGGGAGGGGAGACCCAGTACTTC
TRBD2 TRBJ2-1 . TRBV7-2 CASSLVAGGSNEQFF TGTGCCAGCAGCTTAGTAGCGGGGGGAAGCAATGAGCAGTTCTTC
. TRBJ1-5 . TRBV30 CAWSVQSGSNQPQHF TGTGCCTGGAGTGTACAAAGCGGGAGCAATCAGCCCCAGCATTTT
TRBD1 TRBJ1-6 . TRBV6-5 CATHWGTGNSPLHF TGTGCCACCCACTGGGGGACAGGGAATTCACCCCTCCACTTT
TRBD1 TRBJ1-1 . TRBV14 CASSLRTGSNTEAFF TGTGCCAGCAGCCTCCGGACAGGGTCGAACACTGAAGCTTTCTTT
. TRBJ2-7 once TRBV5-4 CASSIGQFEQYF TGTGCCAGCAGCATCGGACAGTTCGAGCAGTACTTC
TRBD2 TRBJ2-1 . TRBV28 CASSLFRRASGRSRENNEQFF TGTGCCAGCAGTTTATTTCGACGGGCTAGCGGGAGGAGTAGAGAAAACAATGAGCAGTTCTTC
. TRBJ1-1 . TRBV6-5 CASGRDTEAFF TGTGCCAGCGGGCGAGACACTGAAGCTTTCTTT
TRBD2 TRBJ2-7 . TRBV2 CASRLAGPYEQYF TGTGCCAGCAGACTAGCGGGGCCCTACGAGCAGTACTTC
TRBD2 TRBJ2-2 . TRBV6-6 CASSRGGTPPNTGELFF TGTGCCAGCAGTCGGGGAGGGACTCCACCGAACACCGGGGAGCTGTTTTTT
. TRBJ1-1 . TRBV5-1 CASSFQGLATEAFF TGCGCCAGCAGCTTTCAGGGGTTGGCCACTGAAGCTTTCTTT
. TRBJ2-7 . TRBV11-2 CASSLGGQGPKYF TGTGCCAGCAGCTTAGGAGGTCAGGGCCCCAAGTACTTC
. TRBJ2-6 . TRBV10-3 CAISESTSGANVLTF TGTGCCATCAGTGAGTCGACAAGTGGGGCCAACGTCCTGACTTTC
TRBD2 TRBJ2-1 . TRBV20-1 CSASWLAGGTSYNEQFF TGCAGTGCTAGTTGGTTAGCGGGAGGCACTTCCTACAATGAGCAGTTCTTC
TRBD1 TRBJ2-7 . TRBV18 CASSPPGQGLYEQYF TGTGCCAGCTCACCCCCGGGACAGGGCCTCTACGAGCAGTACTTC
TRBD2 TRBJ2-1 . TRBV28 CASSPTGLEGYNEQFF TGTGCCAGCAGCCCTACGGGACTAGAGGGTTACAATGAGCAGTTCTTC